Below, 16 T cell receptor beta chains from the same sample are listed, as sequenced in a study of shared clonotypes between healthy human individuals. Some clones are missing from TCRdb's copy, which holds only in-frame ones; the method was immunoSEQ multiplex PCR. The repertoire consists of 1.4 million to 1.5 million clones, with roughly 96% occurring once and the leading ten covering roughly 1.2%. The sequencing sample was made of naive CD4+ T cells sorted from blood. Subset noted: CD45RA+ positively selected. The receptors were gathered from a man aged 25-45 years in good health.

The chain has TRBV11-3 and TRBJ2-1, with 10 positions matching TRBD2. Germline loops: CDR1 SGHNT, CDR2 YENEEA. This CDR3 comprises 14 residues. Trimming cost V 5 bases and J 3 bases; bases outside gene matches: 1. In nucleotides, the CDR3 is TGTGCCAGCAGCCTAGCGGGAGACTACAATGAGCAGTTCTTC. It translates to CASSLAGDYNEQFF.

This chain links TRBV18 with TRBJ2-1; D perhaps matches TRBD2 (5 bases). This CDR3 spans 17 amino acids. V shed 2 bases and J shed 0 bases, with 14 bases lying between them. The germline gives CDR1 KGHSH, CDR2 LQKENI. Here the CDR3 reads CASSPIPAVSSYNEQFF. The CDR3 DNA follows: TGTGCCAGCTCACCAATACCAGCGGTGAGCTCCTACAATGAGCAGTTCTTC.

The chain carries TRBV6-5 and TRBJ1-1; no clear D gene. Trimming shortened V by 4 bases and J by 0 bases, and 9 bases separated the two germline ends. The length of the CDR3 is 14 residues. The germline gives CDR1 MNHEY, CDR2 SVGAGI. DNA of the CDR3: TGTGCCAGCAGTTTAGCCCGGGTGAACACTGAAGCTTTCTTT. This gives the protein CASSLARVNTEAFF.

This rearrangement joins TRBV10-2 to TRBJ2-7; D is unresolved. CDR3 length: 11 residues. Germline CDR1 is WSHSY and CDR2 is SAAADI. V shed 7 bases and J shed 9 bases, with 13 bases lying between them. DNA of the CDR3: TGCGCCAGCACAGGAACTTCAGGGCAGTACTTC. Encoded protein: CASTGTSGQYF.

The CDR3 DNA follows: TGTGCCAGCAGCTCATTCAGGGGCTCTGGAAACACCATATATTTT. Translating gives CASSSFRGSGNTIYF. The chain combines TRBV11-2 with TRBJ1-3; D may be TRBD1 (6 bases). CDR3 length: 15 residues. Trimming pared 4 bases from V and 0 bases from J, leaving 10 bases between. CDR1 SGHAT and CDR2 FQNNGV come from the germline V gene.

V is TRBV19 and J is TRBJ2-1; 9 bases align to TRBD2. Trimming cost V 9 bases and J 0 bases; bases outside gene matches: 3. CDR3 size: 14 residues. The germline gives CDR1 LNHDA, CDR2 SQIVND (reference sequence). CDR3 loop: CASQTSGSYNEQFF. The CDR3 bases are TGTGCCAGCCAGACTAGCGGCTCCTACAATGAGCAGTTCTTC.

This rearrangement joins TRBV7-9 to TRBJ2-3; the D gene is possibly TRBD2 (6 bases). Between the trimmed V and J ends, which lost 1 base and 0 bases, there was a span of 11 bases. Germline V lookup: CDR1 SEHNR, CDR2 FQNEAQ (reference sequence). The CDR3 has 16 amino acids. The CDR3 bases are TGTGCCAGCAGCTTAGGGCTAGCGTCTAGCACAGATACGCAGTATTTT. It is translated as CASSLGLASSTDTQYF.

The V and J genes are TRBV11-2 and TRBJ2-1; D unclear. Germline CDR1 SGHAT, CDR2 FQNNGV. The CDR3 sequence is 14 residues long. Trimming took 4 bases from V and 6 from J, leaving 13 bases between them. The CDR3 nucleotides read TGTGCCAGCAGCTCCGGTATCGACCCCAATGAGCAGTTCTTC. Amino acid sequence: CASSSGIDPNEQFF.

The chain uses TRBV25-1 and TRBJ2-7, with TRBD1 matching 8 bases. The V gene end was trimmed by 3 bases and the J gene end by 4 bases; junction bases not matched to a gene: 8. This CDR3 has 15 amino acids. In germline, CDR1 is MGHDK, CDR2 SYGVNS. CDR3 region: CASSEGGQGAYEQYF. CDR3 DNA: TGTGCCAGCAGTGAGGGCGGCCAGGGGGCTTACGAGCAGTACTTC.

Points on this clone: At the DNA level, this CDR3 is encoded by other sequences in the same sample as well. CDR3 sequence: CASSLVGGSNEQFF. In DNA, the CDR3 is TGCGCCAGCAGCTTGGTGGGCGGGAGCAATGAGCAGTTCTTC. The chain links TRBV5-1 to TRBJ2-1; TRBD2 matches 7 bases. With V trimmed by 0 bases and J by 6 bases, 3 bases remained unmatched. The CDR3 contains 14 residues. Germline CDR1 is SGHRS and CDR2 is YFSETQ. Full variable domain (rest looked up from reference TRBV5-1 and TRBJ2-1): KAGVTQTPRYLIKTRGQQVTLSCSPISGHRSVSWYQQTPGQGLQFLFEYFSETQRNKGNFPGRFSGRQFSNSRSEMNVSTLELGDSALYLCASSLVGGSNEQFFGPGTRLTVL.

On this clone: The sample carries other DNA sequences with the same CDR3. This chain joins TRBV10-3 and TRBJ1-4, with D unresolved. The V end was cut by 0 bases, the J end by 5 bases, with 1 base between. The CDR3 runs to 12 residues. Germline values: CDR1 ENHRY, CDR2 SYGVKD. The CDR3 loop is CAISESNEKLFF. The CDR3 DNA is TGTGCCATCAGTGAGTCAAATGAAAAACTGTTTTTT.

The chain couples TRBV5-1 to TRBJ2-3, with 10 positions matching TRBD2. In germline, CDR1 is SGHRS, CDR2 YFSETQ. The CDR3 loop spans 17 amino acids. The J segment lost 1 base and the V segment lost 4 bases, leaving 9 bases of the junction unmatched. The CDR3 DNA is TGCGCCAGCAGCCCTTTCCTAGCGGGAGTTGGCACAGATACGCAGTATTTT. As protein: CASSPFLAGVGTDTQYF. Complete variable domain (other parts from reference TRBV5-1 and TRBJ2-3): KAGVTQTPRYLIKTRGQQVTLSCSPISGHRSVSWYQQTPGQGLQFLFEYFSETQRNKGNFPGRFSGRQFSNSRSEMNVSTLELGDSALYLCASSPFLAGVGTDTQYFGPGTRLTVL.

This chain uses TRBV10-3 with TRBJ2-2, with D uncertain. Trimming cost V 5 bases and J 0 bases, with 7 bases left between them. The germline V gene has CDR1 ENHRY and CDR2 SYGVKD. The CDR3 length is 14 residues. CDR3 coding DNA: TGTGCCATCAGTAAAGCCACGAACACCGGGGAGCTGTTTTTT. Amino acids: CAISKATNTGELFF.

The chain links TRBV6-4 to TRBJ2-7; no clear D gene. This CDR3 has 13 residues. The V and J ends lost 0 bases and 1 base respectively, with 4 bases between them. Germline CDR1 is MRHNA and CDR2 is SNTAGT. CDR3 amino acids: CASSDSPSYEQYF. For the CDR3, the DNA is TGTGCCAGCAGTGACTCGCCTTCCTACGAGCAGTACTTC.

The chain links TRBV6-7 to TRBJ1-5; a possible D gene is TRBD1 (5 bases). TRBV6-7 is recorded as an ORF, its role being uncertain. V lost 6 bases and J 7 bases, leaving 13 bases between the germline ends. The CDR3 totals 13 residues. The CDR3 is CASSHSGLQPQHF. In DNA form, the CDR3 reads TGTGCCAGCAGCCATTCAGGGTTGCAGCCCCAGCATTTT.

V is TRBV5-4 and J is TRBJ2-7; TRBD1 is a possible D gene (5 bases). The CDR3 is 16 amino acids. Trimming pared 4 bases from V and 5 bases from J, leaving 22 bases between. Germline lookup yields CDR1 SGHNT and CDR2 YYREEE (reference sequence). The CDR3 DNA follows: TGTGCCAGCAGCCGTTACGCCTTGGACACGGGCCACGAGCAGTACTTC. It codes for CASSRYALDTGHEQYF.